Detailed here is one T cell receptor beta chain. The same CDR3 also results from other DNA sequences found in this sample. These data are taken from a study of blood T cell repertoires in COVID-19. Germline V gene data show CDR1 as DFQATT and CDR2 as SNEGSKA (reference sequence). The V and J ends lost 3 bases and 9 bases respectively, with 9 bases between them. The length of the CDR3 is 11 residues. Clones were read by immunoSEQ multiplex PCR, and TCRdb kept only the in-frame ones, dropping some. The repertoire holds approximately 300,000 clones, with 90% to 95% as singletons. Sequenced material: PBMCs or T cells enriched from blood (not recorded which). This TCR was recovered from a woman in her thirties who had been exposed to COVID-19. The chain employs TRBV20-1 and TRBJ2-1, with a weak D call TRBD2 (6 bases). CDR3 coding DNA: TGCAGTGCTAGGCGGGGAGGTGAGCAGTTCTTC. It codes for CSARRGGEQFF.